This T cell receptor (beta chain) originates from a study of shared clonotypes between healthy human individuals. Study-wide findings and caveats: Against clonotypes common to all four donors, non-shared ones had lower generation probabilities. Several donors shared about 4.5% of their naive CD4 clonotypes.

The CDR3 extends over 16 amino acids. Trimming removed 3 bases from V and 4 bases from J; junction bases left unmatched: 10. Per the germline V gene, CDR1 is SQVTM and CDR2 is ANQGSEA. As regards this clone: Its target is unknown.

Method: immunoSEQ multiplex PCR; TCRdb's copy keeps in-frame clones and lacks some. The data show some 2.1 million clones, with about 95% seen just once and about 1.1% held by the top ten. The naive CD8 fraction comprised CD45RO-negative cells positively selected for CCR7 and excluded terminally differentiated effector memory CD45RA+ cells. The J gene is TRBJ2-3, the V gene TRBV29-1; the match to TRBD1 covers 10 bases. The TCR sequence derives from a young man in good health. The specimen sequenced was naive CD8+ T cells sorted from blood. The CDR3 bases are TGCAGCGTTGAGACTCCAGACAGGGGGCTGGCAGATACGCAGTATTTT. Protein sequence: CSVETPDRGLADTQYF.